This T cell receptor beta chain was obtained from a study of blood T cell repertoires in COVID-19. As regards this clone: The sample carries other DNA sequences with the same CDR3.

Libraries were prepared by immunoSEQ multiplex PCR; TCRdb keeps only in-frame clonotypes and omits some of them. This table holds fewer than 100,000 clones, approximately 86% found once. The J segment lost 6 bases and the V segment lost 3 bases, leaving 7 bases of the junction unmatched. In germline, CDR1 is GTSNPN, CDR2 SVGIG (reference sequence). The CDR3 contains 13 residues. The genes are TRBV30 and TRBJ2-7; TRBD2 matches 8 bases. The sample consisted of peripheral blood. The receptor's source is a man between 60 and 75 years old with acute or convalescent COVID-19. The CDR3 sequence is CAWSRGLAGEQYF. CDR3 nucleotide sequence: TGTGCCTGGAGCCGAGGACTAGCCGGCGAGCAGTACTTC.